This section outlines one TCR beta chain sequence together with its context. What it recognizes is unknown. At one end, the junction sequence differs from germline, possibly due to a read error. No cell sorting was done before RNA was extracted from the tissue. TCRbeta libraries were built with three rounds of nested PCR, modified from ARM-PCR. In TCRdb, the multiplex PCR reads were re-called with MiXCR into one record per CDR3 protein. Among 100,000 to 150,000 distinct CDR3 sequences listed, roughly 67% were seen once. The source of the sample is a study of tumor and adjacent non-tumor tissue in lung cancer. Notes on the study in general: TCR diversity was significantly greater in tumor than normal lung tissue. In normal lung, the top 100 clones were significantly more dominant than in tumor.

The CDR3 has 17 amino acids. The germline CDR1 and CDR2 sequences are DFQATT and SNEGSKA (reference sequence). The sample consisted of lung tumor tissue. The chain joins TRBV20-1 to TRBJ1-6, with a possible D match to TRBD1 (6 bases). This clonotype was obtained from a man aged 30 to 39 with non-small cell lung cancer. The CDR3 DNA is TGCAGTGCTAGAACCTCCGACAGGAGCTCCTATAATTCACCCATCCACTTT. It encodes CSARTSDRSSYNSPIHF.